This TCR beta chain originates from a study of blood T cell repertoires in COVID-19. Overall study: The United States, Italy and Spain were the sources of the acute and convalescent COVID-19 samples. T cells, B-cell-depleted T cells, or PBMCs supplied cDNA or gDNA.

This clone was counted only a few times. Authors' data handling: Quantification of nucleated cells was approximated via reference gene primer amplification. Only in-frame clones appear in the TCRdb table, and some are missing; sequencing was by immunoSEQ multiplex PCR. V and J calls and clone size are copied from that table; D and trimming were computed from the DNA. The table has some 390,000 clones, approximately 86% seen once. CDR1 and CDR2 from the germline V gene are SGHAT and FQNNGV. The V gene end was trimmed by 4 bases and the J gene end by 5 bases; junction bases not matched to a gene: 8. There are 15 residues in the CDR3.

Sequencing was performed on peripheral blood. The chain carries TRBV11-2 and TRBJ2-5; 9 bases are shared with TRBD2. This clonotype originated in a human donor in a cohort sampled during active COVID-19. CDR3 nucleotide sequence: TGTGCCAGCAGCTCCCTGGCGGGAGGGCCCGAGACCCAGTACTTC. This gives the protein CASSSLAGGPETQYF.